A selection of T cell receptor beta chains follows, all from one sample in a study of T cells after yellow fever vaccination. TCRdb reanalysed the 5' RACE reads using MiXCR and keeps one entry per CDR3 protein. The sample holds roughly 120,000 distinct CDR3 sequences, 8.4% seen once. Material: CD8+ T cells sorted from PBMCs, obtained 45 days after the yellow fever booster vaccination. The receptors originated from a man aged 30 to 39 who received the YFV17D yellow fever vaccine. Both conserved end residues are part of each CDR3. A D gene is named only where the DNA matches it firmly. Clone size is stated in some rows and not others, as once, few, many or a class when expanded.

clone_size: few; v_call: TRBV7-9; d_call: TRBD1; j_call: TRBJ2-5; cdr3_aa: CASSGHGTGVGTQYF; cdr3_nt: TGTGCCAGCAGCGGGCACGGGACAGGAGTCGGGACCCAGTACTTC
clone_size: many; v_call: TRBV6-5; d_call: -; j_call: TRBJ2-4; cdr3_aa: CASSYGSSKNIQYF; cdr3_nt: TGTGCCAGCAGTTACGGCAGCTCCAAAAACATTCAGTACTTC
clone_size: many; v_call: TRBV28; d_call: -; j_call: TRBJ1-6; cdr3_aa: CASSLFSSPLHF; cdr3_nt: TGTGCCAGCAGTTTGTTTAGTTCACCCCTCCACTTT
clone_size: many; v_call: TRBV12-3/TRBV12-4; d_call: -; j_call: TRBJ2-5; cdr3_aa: CASSSQDAETQYF; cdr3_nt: TGTGCCAGCAGTAGTCAGGATGCGGAGACCCAGTACTTC
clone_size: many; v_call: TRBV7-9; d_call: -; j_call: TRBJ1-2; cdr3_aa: CASSLGGNGLDNTF; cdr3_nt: TGTGCCAGCAGCTTAGGCGGCAACGGGTTGGACAACACCTTC
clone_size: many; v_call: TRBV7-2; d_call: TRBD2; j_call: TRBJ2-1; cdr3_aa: CASSTWTSGIVNEQFF; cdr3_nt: TGTGCCAGCAGCACCTGGACTAGCGGGATTGTAAATGAGCAGTTCTTC
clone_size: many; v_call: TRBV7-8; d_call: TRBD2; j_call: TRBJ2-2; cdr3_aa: CASSSWTSITNTGELFF; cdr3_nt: TGTGCCAGCAGCTCGTGGACTAGCATAACGAACACCGGGGAGCTGTTTTTT
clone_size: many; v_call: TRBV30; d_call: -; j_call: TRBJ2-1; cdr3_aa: CAWSERASSYNEQFF; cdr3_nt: TGTGCCTGGAGTGAGCGGGCAAGCTCCTACAATGAGCAGTTCTTC
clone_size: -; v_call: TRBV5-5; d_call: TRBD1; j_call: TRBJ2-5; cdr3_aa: CASSLAVIQGQETQYF; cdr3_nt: TGTGCCAGCAGCTTGGCGGTCATACAGGGGCAAGAGACCCAGTACTTC
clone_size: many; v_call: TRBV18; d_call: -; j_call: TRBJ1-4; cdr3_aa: CASSPPRYNEKLFF; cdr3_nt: TGTGCCAGCTCACCACCCCGATATAATGAAAAACTGTTTTTT
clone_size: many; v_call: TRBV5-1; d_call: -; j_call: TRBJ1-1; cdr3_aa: CASSSPLGGPGEGNTEAFF; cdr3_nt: TGCGCCAGCTCCTCCCCCCTCGGCGGGCCCGGGGAAGGTAACACTGAAGCTTTCTTT
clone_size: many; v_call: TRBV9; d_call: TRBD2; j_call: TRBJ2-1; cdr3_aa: CASSPGGTDYFEQFF; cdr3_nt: TGTGCCAGCAGCCCCGGGGGGACCGACTATTTTGAGCAGTTCTTC
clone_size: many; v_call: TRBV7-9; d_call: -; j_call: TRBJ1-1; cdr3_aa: CASSLAGNAEAFF; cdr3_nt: TGTGCCAGCAGCTTAGCAGGAAATGCTGAAGCTTTCTTT
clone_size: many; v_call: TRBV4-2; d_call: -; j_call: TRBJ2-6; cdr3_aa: CASSPEAGANVLTF; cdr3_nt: TGTGCCAGCAGCCCCGAGGCCGGGGCCAACGTCCTGACTTTC
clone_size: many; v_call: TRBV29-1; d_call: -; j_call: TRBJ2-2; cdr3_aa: CSVEVIVEGLLTGELFF; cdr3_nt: TGCAGCGTTGAAGTCATTGTGGAAGGGCTCCTCACCGGGGAGCTGTTTTTT
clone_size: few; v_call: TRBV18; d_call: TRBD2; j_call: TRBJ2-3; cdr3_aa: CASSPPASGLADTQYF; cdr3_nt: TGTGCCAGCTCACCACCGGCTAGCGGGTTAGCAGATACGCAGTATTTT
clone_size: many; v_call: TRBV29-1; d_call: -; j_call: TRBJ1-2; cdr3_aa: CSARTPGGTNYGYTF; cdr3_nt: TGCAGCGCGAGAACCCCTGGGGGGACTAACTATGGCTACACCTTC
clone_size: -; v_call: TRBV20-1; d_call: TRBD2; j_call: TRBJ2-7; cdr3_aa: CSARDKETSGRRAYEQYF; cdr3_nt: TGCAGTGCTAGAGATAAGGAGACTAGCGGGAGACGGGCCTACGAGCAGTACTTC
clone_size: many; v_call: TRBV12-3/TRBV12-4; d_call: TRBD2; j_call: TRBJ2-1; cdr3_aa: CASSLAGLAGGLDEQFF; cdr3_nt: TGTGCCAGCAGTTTAGCGGGACTAGCGGGAGGGCTGGATGAGCAGTTCTTC
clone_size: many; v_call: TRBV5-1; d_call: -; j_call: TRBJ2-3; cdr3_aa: CASSLYGQSTDTQYF; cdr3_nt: TGCGCCAGCAGCTTGTATGGACAATCCACAGATACGCAGTATTTT
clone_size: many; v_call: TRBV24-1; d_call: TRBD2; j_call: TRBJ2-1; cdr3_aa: CATSAKLAGVKNEQFF; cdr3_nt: TGTGCCACCAGTGCTAAACTAGCGGGAGTTAAGAATGAGCAGTTCTTC
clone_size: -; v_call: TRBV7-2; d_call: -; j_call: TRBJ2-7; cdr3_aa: CASSLTDPPYEQYF; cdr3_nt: TGTGCCAGCAGCTTGACGGACCCCCCCTACGAGCAGTACTTC
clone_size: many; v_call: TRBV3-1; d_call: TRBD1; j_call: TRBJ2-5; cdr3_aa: CASSQEAMDRPSPQYF; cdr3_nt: TGTGCCAGCAGCCAAGAGGCCATGGACAGGCCTTCTCCCCAGTACTTC
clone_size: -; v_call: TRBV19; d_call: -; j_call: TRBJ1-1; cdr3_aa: CASSAGWGTEAFF; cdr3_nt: TGTGCCAGTAGTGCGGGTTGGGGCACTGAAGCTTTCTTT
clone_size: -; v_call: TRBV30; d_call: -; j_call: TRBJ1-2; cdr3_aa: CAWSETVSGSGYTF; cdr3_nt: TGTGCCTGGAGCGAGACCGTCTCAGGCAGTGGCTACACCTTC
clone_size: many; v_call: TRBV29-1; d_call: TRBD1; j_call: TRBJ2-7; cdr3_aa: CSVLGTEDYEQYF; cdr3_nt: TGCAGCGTTCTCGGGACAGAGGACTACGAGCAGTACTTC
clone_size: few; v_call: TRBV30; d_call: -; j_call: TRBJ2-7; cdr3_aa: CAWSTVGSGYEQYF; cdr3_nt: TGTGCCTGGAGTACAGTCGGGAGTGGGTACGAGCAGTACTTC
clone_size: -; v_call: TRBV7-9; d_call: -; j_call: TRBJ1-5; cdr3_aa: CASSFGQNQPQHF; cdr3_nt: TGTGCCAGCAGCTTCGGACAGAATCAGCCCCAGCATTTT
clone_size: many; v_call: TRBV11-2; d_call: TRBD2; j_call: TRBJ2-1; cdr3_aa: CASSDSLAGGTYPYNEQFF; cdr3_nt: TGTGCCAGCAGCGACTCACTAGCGGGAGGCACATACCCCTACAATGAGCAGTTCTTC
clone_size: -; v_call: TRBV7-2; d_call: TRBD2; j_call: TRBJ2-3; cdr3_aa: CASSLVVVAGSDTQYF; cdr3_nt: TGTGCCAGCAGCTTAGTGGTGGTAGCGGGATCAGATACGCAGTATTTT
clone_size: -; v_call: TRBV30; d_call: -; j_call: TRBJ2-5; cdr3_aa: CAWNPGGQQETQYF; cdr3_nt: TGTGCCTGGAATCCCGGAGGGCAGCAAGAGACCCAGTACTTC
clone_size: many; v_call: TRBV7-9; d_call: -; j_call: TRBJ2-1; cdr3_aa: CASSSRENNEQFF; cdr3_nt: TGTGCCAGCAGCTCCAGGGAGAACAATGAGCAGTTCTTC
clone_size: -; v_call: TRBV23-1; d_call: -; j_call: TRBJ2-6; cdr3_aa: CASSHQARAVSGANVLTF; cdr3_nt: TGCGCCAGCAGTCATCAGGCCAGGGCAGTCTCTGGGGCCAACGTCCTGACTTTC
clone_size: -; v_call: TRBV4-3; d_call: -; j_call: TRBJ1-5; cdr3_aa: CASSQDYNQPQHF; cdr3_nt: TGCGCCAGCAGCCAAGACTACAATCAGCCCCAGCATTTT
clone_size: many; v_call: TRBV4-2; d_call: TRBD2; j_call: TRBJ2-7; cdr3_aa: CASSQESSGSSYEQYF; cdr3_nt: TGTGCCAGCAGCCAAGAGTCTAGCGGGAGTAGCTACGAGCAGTACTTC
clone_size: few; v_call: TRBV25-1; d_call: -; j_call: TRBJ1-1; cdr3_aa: CASSEYFGSSDPLGMNTEAFF; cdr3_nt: TGTGCCAGCAGTGAATATTTCGGCTCTTCGGACCCCTTGGGAATGAACACTGAAGCTTTCTTT
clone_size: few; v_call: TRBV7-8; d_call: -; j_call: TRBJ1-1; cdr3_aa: CASSLETGNTEAFF; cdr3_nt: TGTGCCAGCAGCTTAGAGACAGGGAACACTGAAGCTTTCTTT
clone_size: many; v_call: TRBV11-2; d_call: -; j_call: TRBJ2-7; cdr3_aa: CASSGDAWEQYF; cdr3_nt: TGTGCCAGCAGCGGGGACGCCTGGGAGCAGTACTTC
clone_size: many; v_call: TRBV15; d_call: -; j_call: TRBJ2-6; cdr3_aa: CATSRDASGANVLTF; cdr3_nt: TGTGCCACCAGCAGAGATGCCTCTGGGGCCAACGTCCTGACTTTC
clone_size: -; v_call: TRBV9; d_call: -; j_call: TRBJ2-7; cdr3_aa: CASSVGLTTAYEQYF; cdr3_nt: TGTGCCAGCAGCGTAGGACTGACTACTGCCTACGAGCAGTACTTC
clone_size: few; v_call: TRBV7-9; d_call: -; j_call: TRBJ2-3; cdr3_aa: CASSLRGNQGTDTQYF; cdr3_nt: TGTGCCAGCAGCTTACGGGGGAATCAAGGCACAGATACGCAGTATTTT
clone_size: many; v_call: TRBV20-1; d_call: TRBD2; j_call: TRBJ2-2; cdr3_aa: CSARVLAGTVGELFF; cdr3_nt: TGCAGTGCTAGAGTGCTAGCGGGAACGGTCGGGGAGCTGTTTTTT
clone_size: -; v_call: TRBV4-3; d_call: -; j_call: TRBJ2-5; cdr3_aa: CASSQDRRLGETQYF; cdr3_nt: TGCGCCAGCAGCCAAGATCGGCGACTAGGCGAGACCCAGTACTTC
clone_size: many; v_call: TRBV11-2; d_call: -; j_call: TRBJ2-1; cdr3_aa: CASSKTFSTYNEQFF; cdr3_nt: TGTGCCAGCAGCAAGACATTCTCCACCTACAATGAGCAGTTCTTC
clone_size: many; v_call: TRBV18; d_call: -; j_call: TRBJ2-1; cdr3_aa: CASSPRGPPGNEQFF; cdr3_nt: TGTGCCAGCTCGCCCAGGGGCCCCCCGGGCAATGAGCAGTTCTTC
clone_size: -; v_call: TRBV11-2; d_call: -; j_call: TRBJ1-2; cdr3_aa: CASSLGGTVDGYTF; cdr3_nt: TGTGCCAGCAGCTTAGGGGGAACAGTCGATGGCTACACCTTC
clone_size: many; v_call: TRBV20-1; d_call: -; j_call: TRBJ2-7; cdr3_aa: CSARASLHEQYF; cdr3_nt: TGCAGTGCTAGAGCCTCCCTCCACGAGCAGTACTTC
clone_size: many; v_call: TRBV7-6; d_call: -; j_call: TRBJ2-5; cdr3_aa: CASSSGPGKLETQYF; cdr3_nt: TGTGCCAGCAGCTCCGGTCCAGGGAAATTAGAGACCCAGTACTTC